One sample yielded the 20 T cell receptor beta chains listed below, sequenced in a study of cytomegalovirus exposure and HLA in healthy donors. TCRdb's table, derived via immunoSEQ multiplex PCR, lists solely in-frame clones and lacks some. In the table there are 150,000 to 200,000 clones, approximately 80% of which are singletons. Sequencing was carried out using PBMCs. The receptors come from a man aged 18 to 30 in good health and CMV-seropositive.

The J gene is TRBJ2-1, the V gene TRBV7-3, with D tentatively TRBD2 (6 bases). V lost 5 bases to trimming and J lost 9 bases, with 11 bases between them. The CDR3 totals 12 residues. Germline CDR1 SGHTA, CDR2 FQGTGA. CDR3 amino acids: CASSTAGTEQFF. CDR3 DNA sequence: TGTGCCAGCAGCACGGCGGGGACTGAGCAGTTCTTC.

The chain is built from TRBV11-1 and TRBJ2-7; 10 nucleotides line up with TRBD2. The trim removed 5 bases at V and 7 bases at J, leaving 5 bases unmatched. The CDR3 has 13 amino acids. From germline, CDR1 is SGHAT and CDR2 FQDESV (reference sequence). CDR3 sequence (DNA): TGTGCCAGCAGCATCCGACTAGCGGGTGAGCAGTACTTC. Protein: CASSIRLAGEQYF.

The DNA of the CDR3 is TGTGCCAGCAGCTGGGACAGGGAAAGTTCACCCCTCCACTTT. It specifies CASSWDRESSPLHF. V gene TRBV5-6 combines with J gene TRBJ1-6, with 9 bases aligning to TRBD1. The CDR3 consists of 14 residues. Trimming took 3 bases from V and 9 from J; bases not matched to a gene: 4. Germline V gene sequence: CDR1 SGHDT, CDR2 YYEEEE.

The chain couples TRBV30 to TRBJ1-5; TRBD1 matches 7 bases. The CDR3 is 15 residues long. Looked up from germline, CDR1 is GTSNPN and CDR2 is SVGIG (reference sequence). The J segment lost 5 bases and the V segment lost 2 bases, leaving 9 bases of the junction unmatched. The DNA of the CDR3 is TGTGCCTGGAGTCTCCGGGACAGTGACCATCAGCCCCAGCATTTT. Encoded protein: CAWSLRDSDHQPQHF.

The V and J genes are TRBV25-1 and TRBJ2-6; 7 positions agree with TRBD2. The germline V gene encodes CDR1 MGHDK and CDR2 SYGVNS. Trimming removed 1 base from V and 4 bases from J; junction bases left unmatched: 4. The CDR3 is made up of 16 amino acids. The CDR3 loop reads CASSESGGSGANVLTF. The CDR3 region has the DNA TGTGCCAGCAGTGAATCGGGGGGATCCGGGGCCAACGTCCTGACTTTC. The full variable domain, with the rest looked up from reference TRBV25-1 and TRBJ2-6, is EADIYQTPRYLVIGTGKKITLECSQTMGHDKMYWYQQDPGMELHLIHYSYGVNSTEKGDLSSESTVSRIRTEHFPLTLESARPSHTSQYLCASSESGGSGANVLTFGAGSRLTVL.

The chain links TRBV2 to TRBJ2-4, with 10 bases aligning to TRBD1. The CDR3 sequence is 12 residues long. V trimming: 6 bases; J trimming: 8 bases; junction bases outside the gene matches: 1. CDR1 is SNHLY and CDR2 is FYNNEI in the germline V gene. The CDR3 DNA is TGTGCCAGCAGGGACAGGGGGGACATTCAGTACTTC. Amino acid sequence: CASRDRGDIQYF. Filled out from reference TRBV2 and TRBJ2-4, the complete variable domain reads EPEVTQTPSHQVTQMGQEVILRCVPISNHLYFYWYRQILGQKVEFLVSFYNNEISEKSEIFDDQFSVERPDGSNFTLKIRSTKLEDSAMYFCASRDRGDIQYFGAGTRLSVL.

The chain has TRBV30 and TRBJ2-7; D gene uncertain. CDR1 and CDR2 from the germline V gene are GTSNPN and SVGIG (reference sequence). The V end lost 0 bases, the J end lost 2 bases, and 29 bases lay between the germline ends. CDR3 length: 20 residues. CDR3 DNA sequence: TGTGCCTGGAGTGTACATCGAGGCAGTCATCTTGCACGCCACGCCTACGAGCAGTACTTC. Its protein product is CAWSVHRGSHLARHAYEQYF.

The genes are TRBV28 and TRBJ2-1; perhaps TRBD2 as D (5 bases). The V end lost 2 bases, the J end lost 10 bases, and 18 bases lay between the germline ends. Germline loops: CDR1 MDHEN, CDR2 SYDVKM. This CDR3 has 15 amino acids. This CDR3 is CASSLEGGFPREQFF. The CDR3 coding sequence is TGTGCCAGCAGTTTAGAAGGCGGGTTCCCACGCGAGCAGTTCTTC.

The chain combines TRBV29-1 with TRBJ2-5, with 7 bases aligning to TRBD1. The CDR3 has 13 residues. In germline, CDR1 is SQVTM, CDR2 ANQGSEA. Germline trimming cut 7 bases from V and 6 bases from J; bases unmatched to any gene: 11. This chain's CDR3 is CSAYTGDGKTQYF. The CDR3 nucleotides read TGCAGCGCCTACACAGGGGATGGGAAGACCCAGTACTTC.

This chain uses TRBV7-2 with TRBJ2-5; D is perhaps TRBD2 (6 bases). Per the germline V gene, CDR1 is SGHTA and CDR2 is FQGNSA. Trimming took 5 bases from V and 2 from J, leaving 12 bases between them. CDR3 length equals 14 residues. DNA of the CDR3: TGTGCCAGCAGCCCCCGGGACTTTCAAGAGACCCAGTACTTC. Amino acids: CASSPRDFQETQYF.

V usage is TRBV30 and J usage is TRBJ2-1; D unresolved. Trimming took off 2 bases at V and 6 bases at J, with 14 bases between the two ends. From germline, CDR1 is GTSNPN and CDR2 SVGIG (reference sequence). The length of the CDR3 is 14 residues. The chain's CDR3 is CAWSFSNGFNEQFF. CDR3 coding DNA: TGTGCCTGGAGTTTTTCGAACGGGTTCAATGAGCAGTTCTTC.

The chain combines TRBV18 with TRBJ1-5; TRBD1 matches 8 bases. J lost 0 bases, V lost 10 bases, and 26 bases had no gene match. Germline V lookup: CDR1 KGHSH, CDR2 LQKENI. The CDR3 sequence is 21 residues long. The CDR3 loop reads CATPRPGAGQGANLSNQPQHF. The DNA of the CDR3 is TGTGCCACCCCTCGCCCGGGCGCGGGGCAGGGGGCAAACCTTAGCAATCAGCCCCAGCATTTT.

The V and J genes are TRBV9 and TRBJ2-2; no clear D gene. Per germline, CDR1 SGDLS and CDR2 YYNGEE. The V and J ends lost 0 bases and 4 bases respectively, with 4 bases between them. CDR3 size: 13 residues. DNA of the CDR3: TGTGCCAGCAGCGTAGCCCTCACCGGGGAGCTGTTTTTT. Translation: CASSVALTGELFF.

CDR3 amino acids: CASSQQIGEKLFF. The CDR3 nucleotides read TGTGCCAGCAGCCAGCAGATCGGGGAAAAACTGTTTTTT. This chain links TRBV4-2 with TRBJ1-4, with D unresolved. The CDR3 runs 13 residues. The V gene lost 3 bases and the J gene lost 8 bases, with 10 bases spanning the gap. CDR1 LGHNA and CDR2 YNFKEQ come from the germline V gene.

The rearrangement links TRBV9 to TRBJ2-2; a possible D gene is TRBD2 (7 bases). Trimming removed 5 bases from V and 4 bases from J, with 9 bases in between. There are 13 residues in the CDR3. Germline CDR1 and CDR2: SGDLS and YYNGEE. This CDR3 reads CASRGGGTGELFF. CDR3 nucleotides: TGTGCCAGCAGGGGAGGGGGCACCGGGGAGCTGTTTTTT.

This clone occurred a few times. The chain is built from TRBV7-2 and TRBJ2-7; 13 nucleotides line up with TRBD2. Unmatched junction bases numbered 10, after V lost 5 bases and J lost 0 bases. The CDR3 is 18 residues long. CDR1 is SGHTA and CDR2 is FQGNSA in the germline V gene. The DNA of the CDR3 is TGTGCCAGCAGCGCTGGACTAGCGGGAGCGCCGAGCTCCTACGAGCAGTACTTC. Its protein is CASSAGLAGAPSSYEQYF.

This clone was seen repeatedly, ten times or more. This CDR3 is also generated by other DNA sequences in the sample. The chain recombines TRBV6-1 with TRBJ1-5; 8 bases line up with TRBD1. Germline CDR1 MNHNS, CDR2 SASEGT. This CDR3 spans 14 amino acids. Unmatched junction bases numbered 4, after V lost 5 bases and J lost 4 bases. CDR3 DNA: TGTGCCAGCAGTTCCGGACAGGGAAATCAGCCCCAGCATTTT. This codes for CASSSGQGNQPQHF.

This rearrangement joins TRBV19 to TRBJ1-2; D gene unclear. This CDR3 has 14 amino acids. The germline gives CDR1 LNHDA, CDR2 SQIVND (reference sequence). V was cut by 6 bases and J by 6 bases, with 17 bases left in between. CDR3: CASRIRGSPHGYTF. The CDR3 DNA sequence: TGTGCCAGTAGAATAAGAGGTTCACCCCATGGCTACACCTTC.

V and J are TRBV27 and TRBJ2-1, with a weak D call TRBD1 (6 bases). V lost 5 bases and J lost 7, with 12 bases in between. CDR1 is MNHEY, CDR2 SMNVEV, per germline (reference sequence). This CDR3 has 13 residues. As DNA, the CDR3 is TGTGCCAGCAGTCCAGACAGGAGTAATGAGCAGTTCTTC. Its translation: CASSPDRSNEQFF.

This chain joins TRBV19 and TRBJ2-7; tentative D call: TRBD1 (6 bases). The germline V gene encodes CDR1 LNHDA and CDR2 SQIVND (reference sequence). Trimming took 3 bases from V and 8 from J, leaving 11 bases between them. The CDR3 covers 12 residues. CDR3 bases: TGTGCCAGTAGTATTAGAGGGACAAAGCAGTACTTC. Amino acids: CASSIRGTKQYF.